This TCR beta chain was sequenced during a study of radiation and T cells in renal cell carcinoma. General study results and limits: Top tumor clonotypes rose in blood 2 weeks post-radiation, then contracted.

Documented time point: blood 2 weeks post-SBRT. The treatment denotes: 15 Gy SBRT to primary tumor, nephrectomy 4 weeks later. For this clone: Antigen specificity is unknown.

Method: immunoSEQ multiplex PCR; TCRdb's copy keeps in-frame clones and lacks some. The sample shows 150,000 to 160,000 clones, roughly 90% of them seen only once. The material was blood, obtained from a patient whose treatment included radiotherapy and nephrectomy. The TCR originated in a woman aged 45-60 years with renal cell carcinoma.

The CDR3 bases are TGTGCCAGCAGCCCGGGGGATGGATTCCCACCCGGCTACACCTTC. This translates into CASSPGDGFPPGYTF. The J gene is TRBJ1-2, the V gene TRBV9, with D possibly being TRBD1 (5 bases). Germline V gene lookup returns CDR1 SGDLS and CDR2 YYNGEE. The ends were cut back, 4 bases at V and 8 bases at J, with 21 bases in the middle. This CDR3 is 15 amino acids long.